The source of this T cell receptor (beta chain) is a study of T cell clones after liver transplantation. Study summary: TCRbeta sequencing after a pre-transplant mixed lymphocyte reaction identified graft-donor-reactive clones, later tracked in post-transplant blood.

This CDR3 spans 12 amino acids. Deletions cut 10 bases from V and 6 bases from J, with 13 bases between. Looked up from germline, CDR1 is MNHEY and CDR2 is SVGAGI. Data came from immunoSEQ multiplex PCR; TCRdb stores just in-frame clones and leaves some out. The sample has 95,000 to 110,000 clones, 82% seen once. The sample here was CD4+ T cells from blood, taken before liver transplant. The chain is built from TRBV6-5 and TRBJ2-1, with D perhaps matching TRBD1 or TRBD2 (5 bases each). This receptor was taken from a human donor who received a liver transplant. The CDR3 nucleotides are TGTGCCATATCCGGGACCATCAATGAGCAGTTCTTC. Residues: CAISGTINEQFF.